Detailed here is one TCR beta chain. What it binds is unknown. The sample comes from a study of OX40 agonist ivuxolimab in advanced cancers. The data were produced by immunoSEQ multiplex PCR, yet TCRdb's version contains in-frame clones alone and is incomplete. Here the sample spans about 13,000 clones, approximately 78% being singletons. Study observations and caveats: Clones of CD4+ and CD8+ blood T cells grew by week 6 at doses of 0.1 to 3.0 mg/kg.

V lost 5 bases and J 5 bases, leaving 19 bases between the germline ends. CDR3 length: 15 amino acids. CDR1 and CDR2 (germline): ENHRY, SYGVKD. The receptor was derived from an adult with an advanced solid tumor such as melanoma, head and neck, liver or kidney cancer. The rearrangement uses TRBV10-3 and TRBJ2-7, with D maybe TRBD1 (6 bases). The sequencing used CD4+ or CD8+ T cells sorted from blood, collected in a trial of the OX40 agonist ivuxolimab. CDR3 amino acids: CAISTQTGGMDEQYF. CDR3 in DNA: TGTGCCATCAGTACCCAGACAGGTGGAATGGACGAGCAGTACTTC.